Presented here are 14 T cell receptor beta chains from one specimen sequenced in a study of T cell changes during pregnancy in multiple sclerosis. Repertoires were generated with immunoSEQ multiplex PCR, while TCRdb's copy carries only in-frame clones and drops some. Of about 59,000 clones in the sample, roughly 92% were seen once. The sequences come from CD8+ T cells from peripheral blood mononuclear cells, collected in the third trimester of pregnancy. The source of these receptors is a female donor with multiple sclerosis, enrolled in a pregnancy study.

The chain has TRBV29-1 and TRBJ2-7, with 8 bases matching TRBD2. V gave up 7 bases and J gave up 2 bases; unmatched junction bases: 7. Germline V gives CDR1 SQVTM, CDR2 ANQGSEA. The CDR3 has 13 residues. The CDR3 spells CSALAGLPYEQYF. CDR3 coding DNA: TGCAGCGCCTTAGCGGGACTCCCCTACGAGCAGTACTTC.

This clone was seen more than once but under ten times. This chain uses TRBV7-9 with TRBJ2-3, with a tentative D call TRBD2 (7 bases). This CDR3 spans 15 amino acids. The germline V gene has CDR1 SEHNR and CDR2 FQNEAQ (reference sequence). Deletions cut 2 bases from V and 2 bases from J, with 11 bases between. The CDR3 is CASSLRGATTDTQYF. The CDR3 coding sequence is TGTGCCAGCAGCTTACGGGGGGCGACCACAGATACGCAGTATTTT.

The chain employs TRBV11-2 and TRBJ2-1; 7 bases are shared with TRBD2. The CDR3 extends over 13 amino acids. The J segment lost 7 bases and the V segment lost 3 bases, leaving 3 bases of the junction unmatched. The V gene's germline CDR1 is SGHAT and CDR2 FQNNGV. As DNA, the CDR3 is TGTGCCAGCAGCTTGGCTAGCGGAAATGAGCAGTTCTTC. This gives the protein CASSLASGNEQFF.

The genes are TRBV7-8 and TRBJ2-4; 11 bases line up with TRBD2. V was clipped by 4 bases and J by 8 bases; unmatched bases: 10. There are 16 residues in the CDR3. From germline, CDR1 is SGHVS and CDR2 FQNEAQ. CDR3 protein: CASSSLGLAARDIQYF. The CDR3 DNA is TGTGCCAGCAGCTCGTTGGGACTAGCGGCGAGGGACATTCAGTACTTC.

Here the CDR3 DNA reads TGTGCCAGTAGTATACTCAGGGACAGGGCCACTGAAGCTTTCTTT. Protein product: CASSILRDRATEAFF. The chain carries TRBV19 and TRBJ1-1; 9 bases line up with TRBD1. The germline gives CDR1 LNHDA, CDR2 SQIVND (reference sequence). Trimming cost V 2 bases and J 4 bases; bases outside gene matches: 5. CDR3 length: 15 amino acids.

The gene calls are TRBV7-9 and TRBJ2-6; D gene ambiguous. V lost 2 bases and J lost 0, with 11 bases in between. Germline lookup yields CDR1 SEHNR and CDR2 FQNEAQ (reference sequence). This CDR3 spans 17 amino acids. The chain's CDR3 is CASSLQGGVSGANVLTF. CDR3 nucleotides: TGTGCCAGCAGCTTACAAGGCGGCGTCTCTGGGGCCAACGTCCTGACTTTC.

The chain combines TRBV6-6 with TRBJ1-1; D unresolved. Trimming took off 8 bases at V and 3 bases at J, with 16 bases between the two ends. In germline, CDR1 is MNHNY, CDR2 SVGAGI (reference sequence). The CDR3 loop spans 14 amino acids. In DNA, the CDR3 is TGTGCCAGCGGCGGTTCCGACGGGGACACTGAAGCTTTCTTT. This translates into CASGGSDGDTEAFF.

The chain recombines TRBV5-5 with TRBJ2-7; the D is unclear. Germline loops: CDR1 SGHKS, CDR2 YYEKEE (reference sequence). The CDR3 spans 14 residues. The V end was cut by 4 bases, the J end by 2 bases, with 13 bases between. CDR3 in amino acids: CASSPRTEAYEQYF. The CDR3 DNA sequence: TGTGCCAGCAGCCCCAGAACAGAAGCCTACGAGCAGTACTTC.

The CDR3 nucleotides are TGTGCCAGCAGTGACTCGACCGGGAGTTACAATGAGCAGTTCTTC. Translation gives CASSDSTGSYNEQFF. The rearrangement links TRBV6-4 to TRBJ2-1; TRBD2 might be the D (6 bases). Trimming pared 0 bases from V and 4 bases from J, leaving 10 bases between. This CDR3 region has 15 residues. Germline CDR1 and CDR2: MRHNA and SNTAGT.

The rearrangement links TRBV11-2 to TRBJ2-7, with 7 bases lining up with TRBD1. Germline assignment: CDR1 SGHAT and CDR2 FQNNGV. CDR3 size: 14 residues. The junction had 5 bases not matched to a gene; V was cut back by 1 base and J by 5 bases. The CDR3 DNA sequence: TGTGCCAGCAGCTTAGCCGGGACAGCCAACGAGCAGTACTTC. It translates to CASSLAGTANEQYF.

The V and J genes are TRBV27 and TRBJ1-2, with TRBD1 identical over 8 bases. The CDR3 has 16 amino acids. The V segment lost 4 bases and the J segment 2 bases; nucleotides outside the gene matches: 9. CDR1 is MNHEY, CDR2 SMNVEV, per germline (reference sequence). The CDR3 region is CASSSDWTGLNYGYTF. CDR3 nucleotides: TGTGCCAGCAGTTCGGACTGGACAGGGTTGAACTATGGCTACACCTTC.

This clone was recorded a few times. The CDR3 DNA reads TGTGCCAGCAGTTTGGGGACAGCTAACTATGGCTACACCTTC. Translated, it gives CASSLGTANYGYTF. The rearrangement uses TRBV27 and TRBJ1-2; 7 nucleotides match TRBD1. Germline CDR1 and CDR2: MNHEY and SMNVEV (reference sequence). V lost 3 bases to trimming and J lost 0 bases; unmatched junction nucleotides: 1. The CDR3 has 14 residues.

The CDR3 DNA follows: TGTGCCAGCAGCGAGGACAGGGAGGCGCCTAACTATGGCTACACCTTC. As protein: CASSEDREAPNYGYTF. The chain couples TRBV5-6 to TRBJ1-2, with TRBD1 matching 8 bases. Germline CDR1 and CDR2: SGHDT and YYEEEE. CDR3 size: 16 residues. The V gene end was trimmed by 4 bases and the J gene end by 0 bases; junction bases not matched to a gene: 8.

The chain uses TRBV30 and TRBJ2-3, with no clear D. V dropped 4 bases and J dropped 0 bases, with 5 bases sitting between them. Germline CDR1 is GTSNPN and CDR2 is SVGIG (reference sequence). This CDR3 has 12 residues. The CDR3 spells CAWTGSTDTQYF. The CDR3 nucleotides are TGTGCCTGGACAGGAAGCACAGATACGCAGTATTTT.